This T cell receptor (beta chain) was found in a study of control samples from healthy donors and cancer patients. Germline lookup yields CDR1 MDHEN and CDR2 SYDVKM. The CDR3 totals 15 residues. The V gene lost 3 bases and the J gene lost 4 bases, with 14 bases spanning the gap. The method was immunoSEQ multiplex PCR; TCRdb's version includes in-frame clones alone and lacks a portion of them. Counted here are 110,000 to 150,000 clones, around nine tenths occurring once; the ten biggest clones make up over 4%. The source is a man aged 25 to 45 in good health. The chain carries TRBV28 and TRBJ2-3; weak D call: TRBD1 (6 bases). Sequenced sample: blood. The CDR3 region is CASSFRLSGADTQYF. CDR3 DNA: TGTGCCAGCAGTTTTCGGTTGTCAGGGGCAGATACGCAGTATTTT.